This TCR beta chain was captured in a study of type 1 regulatory T cells. In the study overall: T-allo10 is an in vitro-generated, Tr1-enriched CD4 T cell product specific for alloantigen.

Germline-derived CDR1 and CDR2 are SGHRS and YFSETQ. Trimming left V 4 bases short and J 4 bases short, with 20 bases between. CDR3 length: 16 residues. Regarding this clonotype: Its antigen is still unknown.

Study-wide results and limits: Compared with non-Tr1 cells, Tr1 cells showed a narrower TCR repertoire.

TCRdb ran MiXCR on the reads and lists one entry per CDR3 protein. The sample holds 65,000 to 80,000 distinct CDR3 sequences, around 20% seen once. This TCR was sampled from a human donor in good health. Sequenced material: cultured type 1 regulatory T (Tr1) cells, either the whole culture or a sorted fraction (not recorded which). The V gene is TRBV5-1, the J gene TRBJ1-1; D is possibly TRBD1 (6 bases). The CDR3, as DNA: TGCGCCAGCAGCCCCTCTCCCCAGGGGCTCGGCACTGAAGCTTTCTTT. Protein product: CASSPSPQGLGTEAFF. Using reference TRBV5-1 and TRBJ1-1 for the parts outside the CDR3, the full variable domain is KAGVTQTPRYLIKTRGQQVTLSCSPISGHRSVSWYQQTPGQGLQFLFEYFSETQRNKGNFPGRFSGRQFSNSRSEMNVSTLELGDSALYLCASSPSPQGLGTEAFFGQGTRLTVV.